This T cell receptor beta chain derives from a study of blood T cell repertoires in COVID-19. Using immunoSEQ multiplex PCR, the repertoire was profiled, and TCRdb retains in-frame clones only, with some absent. Of approximately 220,000 clones listed, about nine tenths are singletons. The V end was cut by 0 bases, the J end by 2 bases, with 11 bases between. This CDR3 comprises 15 residues. Germline CDR1 is SGDLS and CDR2 is YYNGEE. Sequenced input: PBMCs or T cells enriched from blood (not recorded which). The sequence derives from a middle-aged woman with acute COVID-19. The rearrangement links TRBV9 to TRBJ2-5; D is perhaps TRBD2 (5 bases). The CDR3 bases are TGTGCCAGCAGCGTAGTAGGAGCGGTACAAGAGACCCAGTACTTC. As protein: CASSVVGAVQETQYF. Full variable domain (remainder filled in from reference TRBV9 and TRBJ2-5): DSGVTQTPKHLITATGQRVTLRCSPRSGDLSVYWYQQSLDQGLQFLIQYYNGEERAKGNILERFSAQQFPDLHSELNLSSLELGDSALYFCASSVVGAVQETQYFGPGTRLLVL.